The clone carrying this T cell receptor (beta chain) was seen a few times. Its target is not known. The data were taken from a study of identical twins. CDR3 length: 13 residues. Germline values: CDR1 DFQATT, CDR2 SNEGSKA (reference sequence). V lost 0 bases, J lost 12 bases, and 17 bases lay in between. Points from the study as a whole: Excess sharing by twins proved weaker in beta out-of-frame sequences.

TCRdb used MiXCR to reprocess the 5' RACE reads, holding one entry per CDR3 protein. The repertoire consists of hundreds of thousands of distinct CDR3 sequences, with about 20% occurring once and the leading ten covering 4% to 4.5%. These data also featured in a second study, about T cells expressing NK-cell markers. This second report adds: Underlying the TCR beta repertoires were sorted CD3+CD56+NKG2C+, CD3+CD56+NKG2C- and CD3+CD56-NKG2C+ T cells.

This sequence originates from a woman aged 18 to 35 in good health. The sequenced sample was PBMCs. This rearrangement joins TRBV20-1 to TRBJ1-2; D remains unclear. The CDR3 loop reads CSARDTTSLSDTF. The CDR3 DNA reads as TGCAGTGCTAGAGATACGACCAGCCTATCCGACACCTTC.